Following are 29 T cell receptor beta chains from one sample sequenced in a study of cytomegalovirus exposure and HLA in healthy donors. PCR amplification relied on 60 Vbeta primers (plus 13 Jbeta primers). The protocol was immunoSEQ multiplex PCR, while the TCRdb copy is restricted to in-frame clones and leaves out a portion. The sample lists about 120,000 clones, about 80% occurring once. The sample comprised PBMCs. Receptors were obtained from a woman aged 50 to 65 in good health and CMV-seropositive.

The V gene is TRBV30, the J gene TRBJ1-2; no reliable D call. CDR1 GTSNPN and CDR2 SVGIG come from the germline V gene (reference sequence). V gave up 1 base and J gave up 6 bases, with 9 bases separating them. This CDR3 has 12 residues. This CDR3 reads CAWSGGQNGYTF. Written as DNA, the CDR3 is TGTGCCTGGAGTGGCGGGCAGAATGGCTACACCTTC.

The chain's CDR3 is CATSPGQGARGNTIYF. The CDR3 DNA follows: TGTGCCACCTCACCGGGACAGGGGGCGAGAGGAAACACCATATATTTT. V usage is TRBV19 and J usage is TRBJ1-3; TRBD1 matches 12 bases. Trimming cost V 10 bases and J 4 bases; bases outside gene matches: 11. This CDR3 is 16 amino acids long. Looked up from germline, CDR1 is LNHDA and CDR2 is SQIVND (reference sequence).

The chain is built from TRBV5-1 and TRBJ1-1, with 7 nucleotides matching TRBD1. The junction had 7 bases not matched to a gene; V was cut back by 4 bases and J by 1 base. The CDR3 loop spans 15 amino acids. Germline loops: CDR1 SGHRS, CDR2 YFSETQ. The CDR3 reads CASSTQGYTNTEAFF. For the CDR3, the DNA is TGCGCCAGCAGCACACAGGGGTATACGAACACTGAAGCTTTCTTT.

V is TRBV5-1 and J is TRBJ2-3; D call uncertain. V was shortened by 0 bases and J by 1 base, with 15 bases between the two germline ends. The CDR3 covers 17 residues. Per germline, CDR1 SGHRS and CDR2 YFSETQ. As DNA, the CDR3 is TGCGCCAGCAGCTTGGCCCAGTCGCATATTGGCACAGATACGCAGTATTTT. Translation gives CASSLAQSHIGTDTQYF.

V gene TRBV5-1 combines with J gene TRBJ2-2, with 13 bases aligning to TRBD2. CDR1 and CDR2 (germline): SGHRS, YFSETQ. The J segment lost 5 bases and the V segment lost 7 bases, leaving 11 bases of the junction unmatched. The CDR3 contains 17 residues. The CDR3 reads CASSGLAGVRGTGELFF. DNA of the CDR3: TGCGCCAGCTCCGGACTAGCGGGAGTTCGAGGAACCGGGGAGCTGTTTTTT.

The V gene is TRBV6-1, the J gene TRBJ1-5; 7 nucleotides agree with TRBD1. V lost 6 bases, J lost 1 base, and 6 bases stayed unmatched. Germline lookup yields CDR1 MNHNS and CDR2 SASEGT. This CDR3 is 15 amino acids long. CDR3 DNA: TGTGCCAGCAGAGTACAGGGACAGAGCAATCAGCCCCAGCATTTT. Residues: CASRVQGQSNQPQHF.

A few counts support this clone. J is TRBJ2-3 and V is TRBV5-1; 9 nucleotides line up with TRBD1. Losses at the gene ends were 4 bases for V and 3 bases for J; bases not matched to a gene: 9. CDR1 is SGHRS and CDR2 is YFSETQ in the germline V gene. The CDR3 loop spans 16 amino acids. The CDR3 protein is CASSAGTGPGTDTQYF. CDR3 coding DNA: TGCGCCAGCAGCGCCGGGACAGGGCCGGGGACAGATACGCAGTATTTT. The variable domain in full, completed from reference TRBV5-1 and TRBJ2-3, reads KAGVTQTPRYLIKTRGQQVTLSCSPISGHRSVSWYQQTPGQGLQFLFEYFSETQRNKGNFPGRFSGRQFSNSRSEMNVSTLELGDSALYLCASSAGTGPGTDTQYFGPGTRLTVL.

The rearrangement uses TRBV4-1 and TRBJ2-3; TRBD2 is a possible D gene (6 bases). Germline-derived CDR1 and CDR2 are MGHRA and YSYEKL. The V gene lost 5 bases and the J gene lost 1 base, with 19 bases spanning the gap. The CDR3 spans 17 residues. DNA of the CDR3: TGCGCCAGCAGCTGGGGGGACTTCGCTCGGGGCACAGATACGCAGTATTTT. Its translation is CASSWGDFARGTDTQYF.

The V call is TRBV29-1, the J call TRBJ1-1, with D perhaps TRBD1 (5 bases). CDR1 is SQVTM, CDR2 ANQGSEA, per germline. Trimming pared 7 bases from V and 3 bases from J, leaving 21 bases between. The CDR3 totals 15 residues. In nucleotides, the CDR3 is TGCAGCGCTGGGCCCGGCCAGGGTGAGGACACTGAAGCTTTCTTT. Protein product: CSAGPGQGEDTEAFF. The entire variable domain, with the rest obtained from reference TRBV29-1 and TRBJ1-1, is as follows: SAVISQKPSRDICQRGTSLTIQCQVDSQVTMMFWYRQQPGQSLTLIATANQGSEATYESGFVIDKFPISRPNLTFSTLTVSNMSPEDSSIYLCSAGPGQGEDTEAFFGQGTRLTVV.

CDR3 residues: CASSRRDRGNYNEQFF. The CDR3 DNA reads TGCGCCAGCAGCCGGCGGGACAGGGGAAATTACAATGAGCAGTTCTTC. The rearrangement joins TRBV4-1 to TRBJ2-1, with 10 bases fitting TRBD1. This CDR3 has 16 amino acids. Germline V gene lookup returns CDR1 MGHRA and CDR2 YSYEKL. V lost 4 bases and J lost 4; bases outside the gene matches: 7.

There are a few counts of this clone. V is TRBV5-6 and J is TRBJ2-5; no definite D call. CDR1 is SGHDT and CDR2 is YYEEEE in the germline V gene. V shed 0 bases and J shed 1 base, with 4 bases lying between them. This CDR3 is 13 amino acids long. CDR3 sequence (DNA): TGTGCCAGCAGCTTGGACAGCCAAGAGACCCAGTACTTC. Translation: CASSLDSQETQYF.

The V and J genes are TRBV18 and TRBJ2-2, with TRBD2 matching 9 bases. The germline gives CDR1 KGHSH, CDR2 LQKENI. The CDR3 covers 15 residues. V lost 4 bases to trimming and J lost 2 bases; unmatched junction nucleotides: 2. The DNA of the CDR3 is TGTGCCAGCTCACAGACTAGCGGTAACACCGGGGAGCTGTTTTTT. Protein: CASSQTSGNTGELFF.

This clone came up a few times. The gene calls are TRBV6-5 and TRBJ2-7; D possibly corresponds to TRBD1 (5 bases). The CDR3 spans 16 residues. From germline, CDR1 is MNHEY and CDR2 SVGAGI. V shed 2 bases and J shed 5 bases, with 19 bases lying between them. The CDR3 DNA reads TGTGCCAGCAGTTACCGGCATAGGCAGGGCGGTCACGAGCAGTACTTC. It encodes CASSYRHRQGGHEQYF.

The chain is built from TRBV4-1 and TRBJ2-3; 8 bases are a match to TRBD2. Looked up from germline, CDR1 is MGHRA and CDR2 is YSYEKL. V shed 1 base and J 8 bases; nucleotides not matched to a gene: 11. This CDR3 is 16 amino acids long. CDR3 protein: CASSQGIPGTSLTQYF. DNA for the CDR3: TGCGCCAGCAGCCAAGGTATTCCCGGGACTAGTCTTACGCAGTATTTT.

The CDR3 DNA sequence: TGTGCCACCAGCAGAGTCCAGGTGGGAGATACGCAGTATTTT. It translates to CATSRVQVGDTQYF. V gene TRBV15 combines with J gene TRBJ2-3; no definite D call. Germline values: CDR1 LNHNV, CDR2 YYDKDF (reference sequence). The CDR3 extends over 14 amino acids. Trimming took 1 base from V and 5 from J, leaving 10 bases between them.

The chain recombines TRBV7-6 with TRBJ2-1; possible D gene TRBD2, 7 bases. This CDR3 spans 16 amino acids. Germline values: CDR1 SGHVS, CDR2 FNYEAQ. V lost 2 bases, J lost 4 bases, and 15 bases lay in between. In DNA form, the CDR3 reads TGTGCCAGCAGCTTAAGCGGAGGGGGGGGGTACAATGAGCAGTTCTTC. This gives the protein CASSLSGGGGYNEQFF.

The CDR3 sequence is CASSLRGGGPSGNTIYF. DNA for the CDR3: TGTGCCAGCAGCTTGCGGGGGGGAGGGCCCTCTGGAAACACCATATATTTT. The chain joins TRBV7-6 to TRBJ1-3; weak D call: TRBD1 (5 bases). The CDR3 length is 17 residues. Trimming removed 3 bases at V and 0 bases at J, with 15 bases between. Germline-derived CDR1 and CDR2 are SGHVS and FNYEAQ.

This clone has more than one count but fewer than ten. The chain recombines TRBV2 with TRBJ1-4, with unresolved D. V was cut by 5 bases and J by 10 bases, with 17 bases left in between. The germline V gene encodes CDR1 SNHLY and CDR2 FYNNEI. This CDR3 comprises 14 residues. The CDR3 DNA reads as TGTGCCAGCAGTACCGGCTCACGCCCGGGAAAACTGTTTTTT. It yields the protein CASSTGSRPGKLFF.

This chain joins TRBV19 and TRBJ2-5, with 11 bases aligning to TRBD2. Per germline, CDR1 LNHDA and CDR2 SQIVND (reference sequence). J gave up 5 bases and V 5 bases, and 10 bases lay outside the gene matches. The CDR3 is made up of 16 amino acids. This CDR3 reads CASSAPPSGRRETQYF. CDR3 in DNA: TGTGCCAGTAGTGCTCCCCCTAGCGGGAGGCGGGAGACCCAGTACTTC. Supplemented by reference TRBV19 and TRBJ2-5, the full variable domain reads DGGITQSPKYLFRKEGQNVTLSCEQNLNHDAMYWYRQDPGQGLRLIYYSQIVNDFQKGDIAEGYSVSREKKESFPLTVTSAQKNPTAFYLCASSAPPSGRRETQYFGPGTRLLVL.

The chain joins TRBV7-8 to TRBJ2-3; D is unclear. CDR1 and CDR2 (germline): SGHVS, FQNEAQ. Trimming removed 7 bases at V and 4 bases at J, with 12 bases between. This CDR3 has 13 amino acids. The CDR3 nucleotides are TGTGCCAGCAACTCCCGGAGCTCAGATACGCAGTATTTT. It is translated as CASNSRSSDTQYF.

This clone appeared a few times. The rearrangement uses TRBV18 and TRBJ2-7; TRBD1 matches 9 bases. The CDR3 has 15 amino acids. Germline assignment: CDR1 KGHSH and CDR2 LQKENI. J gave up 1 base and V 6 bases, and 7 bases lay outside the gene matches. The CDR3 region has the DNA TGTGCCAGCTCTCCGAACAGGGGGCCGTCCTACGAGCAGTACTTC. It codes for CASSPNRGPSYEQYF.

The chain carries TRBV27 and TRBJ2-7; possible D gene TRBD2, 6 bases. The CDR3 is made up of 15 amino acids. Germline V lookup: CDR1 MNHEY, CDR2 SMNVEV (reference sequence). Trimming removed 2 bases from V and 4 bases from J, with 15 bases in between. CDR3 DNA sequence: TGTGCCAGCAGTTTAGGGCCGGACTACGTGTACGAGCAGTACTTC. Its translation is CASSLGPDYVYEQYF.

V usage is TRBV5-1 and J usage is TRBJ2-2; the match to TRBD1 covers 7 bases. The V segment lost 4 bases and the J segment 3 bases; nucleotides outside the gene matches: 9. The germline gives CDR1 SGHRS, CDR2 YFSETQ. There are 16 residues in the CDR3. CDR3 sequence reads: CASSPHRGRDTGELFF. Here the CDR3 DNA reads TGCGCCAGCAGCCCCCACAGGGGTCGTGACACCGGGGAGCTGTTTTTT.

The J gene is TRBJ2-2, the V gene TRBV2; a possible D gene is TRBD1 (6 bases). Trimming cost V 6 bases and J 4 bases, with 12 bases left between them. Germline CDR1 and CDR2: SNHLY and FYNNEI. The CDR3 has 14 residues. CDR3 sequence (DNA): TGTGCCAGCAGAGCAGGGGTTCTCACCGGGGAGCTGTTTTTT. Residues: CASRAGVLTGELFF.

The V and J genes are TRBV6-5 and TRBJ1-1; TRBD1 is a possible D gene (5 bases). Germline V lookup: CDR1 MNHEY, CDR2 SVGAGI. V lost 6 bases to trimming and J lost 4 bases, with 12 bases between them. The CDR3 loop spans 13 amino acids. CDR3 protein: CASRLQGSTEAFF. The CDR3 bases are TGTGCCAGCAGGCTCCAGGGTTCCACTGAAGCTTTCTTT.

This rearrangement joins TRBV4-1 to TRBJ2-3; D possibly corresponds to TRBD2 (7 bases). Per the germline V gene, CDR1 is MGHRA and CDR2 is YSYEKL. Trimming removed 0 bases from V and 2 bases from J, with 27 bases in between. This CDR3 has 21 residues. In DNA, the CDR3 is TGCGCCAGCAGCCAAGAAATCTTGGGGGGGGCTACCTCAACCTACACAGATACGCAGTATTTT. It is translated as CASSQEILGGATSTYTDTQYF.

This clone was detected only once. This chain links TRBV29-1 with TRBJ2-5, with 8 positions matching TRBD1. Germline CDR1 SQVTM, CDR2 ANQGSEA. The CDR3 runs to 12 residues. V trimming: 7 bases; J trimming: 5 bases; junction bases outside the gene matches: 6. The CDR3 DNA sequence: TGCAGCGCCCCAGGGGGCGTGGAGACCCAGTACTTC. Translation: CSAPGGVETQYF.

CDR3 nucleotides: TGTGCCAGCAGTTACTCCCCAAACAGCAACTATGGCTACACCTTC. Protein product: CASSYSPNSNYGYTF. The V gene is TRBV6-5, the J gene TRBJ1-2; no clear D. Between the trimmed V and J ends, which lost 0 bases and 2 bases, there was a span of 10 bases. This CDR3 is 15 amino acids long. Germline V gene sequence: CDR1 MNHEY, CDR2 SVGAGI.

The genes are TRBV7-2 and TRBJ1-1, with a possible D match to TRBD1 (6 bases). Germline CDR1 reads SGHTA; CDR2 reads FQGNSA. CDR3 length equals 14 residues. Trimming took off 5 bases at V and 7 bases at J, with 17 bases between the two ends. This CDR3 is CASSPRYDRSEAFF. The DNA of the CDR3 is TGTGCCAGCAGCCCACGATATGACAGGAGTGAAGCTTTCTTT.